A selection of T cell receptor beta chains follows, all from one sample in a study of T-cell reconstitution after alpha-beta-depleted transplantation in children. TCRdb recomputed calls from the PCR reads with MiXCR, one row per CDR3 protein. The repertoire holds a few hundred thousand distinct CDR3 sequences, with around 9.7% as singletons. Sequencing used PBMCs from the stem cell graft donor, obtained from the stem cell graft. These receptors were taken from a human donor who donated a stem cell graft to a child with SCID. Each CDR3 is given with its conserved first and last residue. A D gene is named only where the DNA matches it firmly. A clone size is listed for some rows: how often the clone was seen (once, few, many), or a class if it is expanded.

TRBV5-1,NA,many,TRBJ1-1,CASSSGTGSGTEAFF,TGCGCCAGCAGCTCCGGGACGGGGTCGGGGACTGAAGCTTTCTTT
TRBV12-3/TRBV12-4,NA,many,TRBJ2-6,CASSLTASSGANVLTF,TGTGCCAGCAGTTTAACCGCGAGCTCTGGGGCCAACGTCCTGACTTTC
TRBV10-3,NA,many,TRBJ2-2,CAIEQTGENAGELFF,TGTGCCATCGAGCAAACAGGAGAGAACGCCGGGGAGCTGTTTTTT
TRBV10-2,TRBD2,many,TRBJ2-5,CASREGSGDQETQYF,TGCGCCAGCAGGGAGGGTAGCGGGGACCAAGAGACCCAGTACTTC
TRBV9,NA,many,TRBJ2-7,CASSVGTQSYEQYF,TGTGCCAGCAGCGTCGGGACTCAATCCTACGAGCAGTACTTC
TRBV7-2,NA,NA,TRBJ2-3,CASSLAGLRADTQYF,TGTGCCAGCAGCTTAGCGGGCTTACGCGCAGATACGCAGTATTTT
TRBV5-1,NA,NA,TRBJ1-4,CASSEDSGFNEKLFF,TGCGCCAGCAGCGAGGACAGCGGCTTTAATGAAAAACTGTTTTTT
TRBV12-3/TRBV12-4,NA,many,TRBJ1-1,CASMIIANTEAFF,TGTGCCAGCATGATAATCGCGAACACTGAAGCTTTCTTT
TRBV18,NA,many,TRBJ2-7,CASSPPELYEQYF,TGTGCCAGCTCACCCCCGGAGCTCTACGAGCAGTACTTC
TRBV7-8,TRBD1,many,TRBJ1-2,CASSSTSRQGAANYGYTF,TGTGCCAGCAGCTCTACATCGCGACAGGGGGCAGCTAACTATGGCTACACCTTC
TRBV5-1,NA,many,TRBJ2-3,CASSLVPGLWTDTQYF,TGCGCCAGCAGCTTGGTCCCGGGACTTTGGACAGATACGCAGTATTTT
TRBV6-1,NA,many,TRBJ1-2,CASSSITSGGRAGYTF,TGTGCCAGCAGCTCCATTACGTCTGGAGGGAGGGCTGGCTACACCTTC